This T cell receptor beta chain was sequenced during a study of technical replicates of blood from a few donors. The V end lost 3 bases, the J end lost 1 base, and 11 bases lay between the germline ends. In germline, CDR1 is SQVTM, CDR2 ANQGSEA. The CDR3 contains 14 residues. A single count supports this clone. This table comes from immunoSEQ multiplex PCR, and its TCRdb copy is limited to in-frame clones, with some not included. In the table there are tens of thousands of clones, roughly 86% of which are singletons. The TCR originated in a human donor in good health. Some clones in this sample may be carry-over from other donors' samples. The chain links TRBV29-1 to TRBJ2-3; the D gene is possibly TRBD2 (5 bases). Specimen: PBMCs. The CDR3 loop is CSVDKGVRTDTQYF. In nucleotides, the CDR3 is TGCAGCGTTGATAAGGGAGTACGCACAGATACGCAGTATTTT.